This is a list of T cell receptor beta chains from one sample in a study of vaccination and CD4 T cells after COVID-19. TCRdb processed the PCR reads anew with MiXCR; each CDR3 protein has one entry. The sample records about 5,000 distinct CDR3 sequences, around three fifths being singletons. No cognate antigen is known for these TCRs. Input material: CD4+ T cells from blood, cultured in vitro. Receptors originate from a human donor in good health. Each CDR3 is given without its conserved first and last residue.

j_gene: TRBJ1-5
v_gene: TRBV7-2
CDR3aa: ASSEWGQGANQPQH

j_gene: TRBJ1-5
v_gene: TRBV27
CDR3aa: ASSNRDNQPQH

j_gene: TRBJ1-2
v_gene: TRBV19
CDR3aa: AAVGVGYGYT

j_gene: TRBJ1-6
v_gene: TRBV20-1
CDR3aa: SAGVARTYNSPLH

j_gene: TRBJ2-7
v_gene: TRBV2
CDR3aa: ASSDSGGFYEQY

j_gene: TRBJ1-2
v_gene: TRBV6-5
CDR3aa: ASSYSRTGGSYGYT

j_gene: TRBJ1-2
v_gene: TRBV7-8
CDR3aa: ASSLSPLGGHGYT

j_gene: TRBJ1-1
v_gene: TRBV28
CDR3aa: ASSWTSGWGGAEAF

j_gene: TRBJ1-1
v_gene: TRBV14
CDR3aa: ASSQDAAMNTEAF

j_gene: TRBJ2-1
v_gene: TRBV6-5
CDR3aa: ASSYRSGGDEQF